This section outlines one TCR beta chain sequence together with its context. This clonotype has just a few counts. The antigen it recognizes is unknown. Base-call qualities are not available, and no considerably larger clone is one nucleotide away. The CDR3 measures 15 amino acids from cysteine to phenylalanine. The kept DNA is CDR3 alone, 45 bases in frame from the first base. Cut back by 5 bases and 2 bases, the V and J ends lie 13 bases apart. From a lookup of the germline V gene, CDR1 and CDR2 are MNHNS and SASEGT. The sample belongs to a study of T cell repertoires in cytomegalovirus infection (dated by TCRdb to the late 2010s). For context, the study as a whole: Donor HLA type was relevant to the analysis, as public TCR beta signatures indicated carriage of CMV infection together with the matching HLA type.

Data came from an Illumina HiSeq 1500. The public reads were reprocessed in TCRdb via fastp at Q25 and MiXCR, keeping in-frame beta chains. CDR3 protein sequences are deduplicated, and each keeps its most common genes and DNA. This sample holds hundreds of thousands of distinct CDR3 sequences; about 17% were observed only once. Clones ranked in the top ten supply about 12% of the sample. Summary of the overall study and its limitations: The ex vivo response was dominated by HLA-C-restricted CMV-specific TCR beta clonotypes, and the single most frequent clonotype in two of eight donors was supplied by these HLA-C-restricted clonotypes. Carriers of CMV infection plus the relevant HLA type were discriminated by the cumulative frequency of public TCR beta family members in the study cohort and in an independent roughly 400-donor cohort.

Input material: PBMCs. The receptor comes from a human donor in good health (CMV status not recorded). Some clones in this sample may be carry-over from other donors' samples. The chain links TRBV6-1 with TRBJ1-5, with a weak D call of TRBD1 (5 bases match). At the DNA level, the sequence is TGTGCCAGCAGTTTGGGGGGTATTGGCAATCAGCCCCAGCATTTT. It codes for CASSLGGIGNQPQHF.